A selection of T cell receptor beta chains follows, all from one sample in a study of STAT5B mutations in CD4+ large granular lymphocyte leukemia. Libraries were prepared by immunoSEQ multiplex PCR; TCRdb keeps only in-frame clonotypes and omits some of them. The sample consists of about 30,000 clones, under 80% of them appearing once. Sequenced material: CD4+ T cells from blood buffy coats. Source of these receptors: a human donor in good health. Each CDR3 is given with its conserved first and last residue. A D gene is named only where the DNA matches it firmly. Size is stated for part of the rows, as once, few or many counts, or as a class when the clone is expanded.

J: TRBJ2-5; size: NA; V: TRBV25-1; D: TRBD1; CDR3: CASSLGQGGETQYF; DNA: TGTGCCAGCAGCCTGGGACAGGGTGGCGAGACCCAGTACTTC
J: TRBJ2-1; size: NA; V: TRBV7-8; D: NA; CDR3: CASKASYNEQFF; DNA: TGTGCCAGCAAAGCCTCCTACAATGAGCAGTTCTTC
J: TRBJ2-3; size: NA; V: TRBV27; D: NA; CDR3: CASSLKGPGLGPFTQYF; DNA: TGTGCCAGCAGTTTAAAGGGACCCGGACTGGGGCCCTTTACGCAGTATTTT
J: TRBJ2-7; size: NA; V: TRBV5-5; D: TRBD2; CDR3: CASSWASGPSYEQYF; DNA: TGTGCCAGCAGCTGGGCTAGCGGACCCTCCTACGAGCAGTACTTC
J: TRBJ1-4; size: NA; V: TRBV4-2; D: NA; CDR3: CASSQDIRINEKLFF; DNA: TGTGCCAGCAGCCAAGATATCCGGATTAATGAAAAACTGTTTTTT
J: TRBJ1-1; size: NA; V: TRBV6-5; D: NA; CDR3: CASSYSFFRANTEAFF; DNA: TGTGCCAGCAGTTACTCGTTTTTCAGGGCGAACACTGAAGCTTTCTTT
J: TRBJ2-2; size: NA; V: TRBV18; D: NA; CDR3: CASSPPGGSNTGELFF; DNA: TGTGCCAGCTCACCACCGGGGGGTTCGAACACCGGGGAGCTGTTTTTT
J: TRBJ1-1; size: NA; V: TRBV10-2; D: TRBD1; CDR3: CASSEGQGLSAFF; DNA: TGCGCCAGCAGTGAGGGACAGGGTTTAAGTGCTTTCTTT
J: TRBJ2-3; size: NA; V: TRBV9; D: TRBD2; CDR3: CASSVGGLAGSTDTQYF; DNA: TGTGCCAGCAGCGTAGGGGGGCTAGCGGGGAGCACAGATACGCAGTATTTT
J: TRBJ1-1; size: NA; V: TRBV5-1; D: NA; CDR3: CASSLLGTEAFF; DNA: TGCGCCAGCAGCTTGCTGGGCACTGAAGCTTTCTTT
J: TRBJ2-4; size: NA; V: TRBV4-3; D: NA; CDR3: CASSQVGSGIQYF; DNA: TGCGCCAGCAGCCAAGTTGGGTCGGGCATTCAGTACTTC
J: TRBJ1-1; size: few; V: TRBV20-1; D: TRBD1; CDR3: CSAPDRGKAFF; DNA: TGCAGTGCTCCTGACAGGGGAAAAGCTTTCTTT
J: TRBJ2-5; size: NA; V: TRBV4-2; D: TRBD2; CDR3: CASSQELTGAGGPWKETQYF; DNA: TGTGCCAGCAGCCAAGAACTAACGGGAGCGGGAGGGCCTTGGAAAGAGACCCAGTACTTC
J: TRBJ1-3; size: NA; V: TRBV19; D: TRBD1; CDR3: CASSATGAFSGNTIYF; DNA: TGTGCCAGTAGTGCGACAGGGGCCTTCTCTGGAAACACCATATATTTT
J: TRBJ2-3; size: NA; V: TRBV4-2; D: TRBD2; CDR3: CASSQAGSGGTDTQYF; DNA: TGTGCCAGCAGCCAAGCGGGTAGCGGGGGCACAGATACGCAGTATTTT
J: TRBJ1-2; size: NA; V: TRBV2; D: NA; CDR3: CASRRGSHYGYTF; DNA: TGTGCCAGCAGGAGGGGGTCGCACTATGGCTACACCTTC
J: TRBJ1-2; size: NA; V: TRBV27; D: TRBD1; CDR3: CASSLKTGAFGYGYTF; DNA: TGTGCCAGCAGTTTGAAGACAGGGGCTTTTGGCTATGGCTACACCTTC
J: TRBJ2-1; size: NA; V: TRBV27; D: TRBD2; CDR3: CASRPGTSGGNEQFF; DNA: TGTGCCAGCAGACCCGGGACTAGCGGGGGTAATGAGCAGTTCTTC
J: TRBJ1-1; size: few; V: TRBV4-1; D: NA; CDR3: CASSQDRRTEAFF; DNA: TGCGCCAGCAGCCAAGATAGGAGGACTGAAGCTTTCTTT
J: TRBJ1-1; size: few; V: TRBV6-5; D: TRBD1; CDR3: CASNIGQGFTEAFF; DNA: TGTGCCAGCAACATTGGACAGGGGTTTACTGAAGCTTTCTTT
J: TRBJ1-2; size: NA; V: TRBV14; D: NA; CDR3: CASSQDLRVGGGYTF; DNA: TGTGCCAGCAGCCAAGATCTCAGGGTGGGCGGTGGCTACACCTTC
J: TRBJ2-1; size: NA; V: TRBV5-6; D: TRBD2; CDR3: CASSSSGGPYNEQFF; DNA: TGTGCCAGCAGCTCTAGCGGGGGGCCTTACAATGAGCAGTTCTTC
J: TRBJ1-6; size: NA; V: TRBV6-6; D: TRBD1; CDR3: CASRGQGINNSPLHF; DNA: TGTGCCAGCCGGGGACAGGGGATAAATAATTCACCCCTCCACTTT
J: TRBJ1-2; size: NA; V: TRBV4-2; D: NA; CDR3: CASSQDFWIRQYGYTF; DNA: TGTGCCAGCAGCCAAGATTTTTGGATTAGGCAGTATGGCTACACCTTC
J: TRBJ1-1; size: NA; V: TRBV5-6; D: NA; CDR3: CASSFMVALTEAFF; DNA: TGTGCCAGCAGCTTTATGGTGGCTCTCACTGAAGCTTTCTTT
J: TRBJ2-1; size: NA; V: TRBV7-9; D: NA; CDR3: CASSFPARSEQFF; DNA: TGTGCCAGCAGCTTCCCGGCGCGGAGTGAGCAGTTCTTC
J: TRBJ2-7; size: NA; V: TRBV7-2; D: NA; CDR3: CASSLAIRGDEQYF; DNA: TGTGCCAGCAGCTTAGCGATCAGGGGCGACGAGCAGTACTTC
J: TRBJ2-1; size: NA; V: TRBV11-3; D: NA; CDR3: CASSLDGYNEQFF; DNA: TGTGCCAGCAGCTTAGATGGCTACAATGAGCAGTTCTTC
J: TRBJ2-2; size: NA; V: TRBV29-1; D: NA; CDR3: CSVLTSLGAGELFF; DNA: TGCAGCGTATTAACTAGCCTAGGCGCCGGGGAGCTGTTTTTT
J: TRBJ1-1; size: NA; V: TRBV18; D: NA; CDR3: CASSLLQGTEAFF; DNA: TGTGCCAGCTCACTCCTACAGGGCACTGAAGCTTTCTTT
J: TRBJ1-2; size: NA; V: TRBV18; D: TRBD1; CDR3: CASSPVGEGGAYGYTF; DNA: TGTGCCAGCTCACCAGTGGGCGAAGGGGGCGCCTATGGCTACACCTTC
J: TRBJ1-1; size: NA; V: TRBV29-1; D: TRBD1; CDR3: CSVALRGQPEAFF; DNA: TGCAGCGTCGCACTAAGGGGGCAGCCTGAAGCTTTCTTT
J: TRBJ2-1; size: few; V: TRBV6-1; D: NA; CDR3: CASSLRGRNEQFF; DNA: TGTGCCAGCAGTCTCAGGGGTCGGAATGAGCAGTTCTTC